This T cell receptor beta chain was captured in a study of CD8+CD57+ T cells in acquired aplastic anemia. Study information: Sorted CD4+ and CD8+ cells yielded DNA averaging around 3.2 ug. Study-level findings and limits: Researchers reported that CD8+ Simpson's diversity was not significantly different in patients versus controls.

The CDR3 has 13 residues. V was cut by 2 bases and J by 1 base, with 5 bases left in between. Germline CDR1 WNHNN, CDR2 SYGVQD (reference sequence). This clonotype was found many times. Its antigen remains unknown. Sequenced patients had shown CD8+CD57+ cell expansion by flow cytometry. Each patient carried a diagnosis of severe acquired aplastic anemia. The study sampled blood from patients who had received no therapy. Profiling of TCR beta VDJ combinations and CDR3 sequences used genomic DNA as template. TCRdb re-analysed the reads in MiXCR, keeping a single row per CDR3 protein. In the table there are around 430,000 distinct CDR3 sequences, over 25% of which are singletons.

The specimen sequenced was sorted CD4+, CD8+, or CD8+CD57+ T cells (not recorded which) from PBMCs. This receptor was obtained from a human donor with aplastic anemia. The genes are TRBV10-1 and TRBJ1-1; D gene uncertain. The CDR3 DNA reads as TGCGCCAGCAGTGAGACACCGAACACTGAAGCTTTCTTT. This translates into CASSETPNTEAFF.